The 25 T cell receptor beta chains reported below all come from one sample, sequenced in a study of T-cell reconstitution after alpha-beta-depleted transplantation in children. TCRbeta library preparation incorporated unique molecular identifiers. TCRdb analysed the PCR reads with MiXCR anew, one entry per CDR3 protein. The sample carries around 25,000 distinct CDR3 sequences, over 15% recorded once. Specimen: PBMCs, mostly from graft donor cells, collected 60 days after TCRalphabeta/CD19-depleted stem cell transplant. Source of these receptors: a male patient between 2 and 10 years old who had a stem cell transplant for acute lymphoblastic leukemia, so the T cells may come from the graft donor.

The sample holds many counts of this clonotype. DNA for the CDR3: TGCGCCAGCAGTGATTGGGGAACTGGAAACACCATATATTTT. Encoded protein: CASSDWGTGNTIYF. The genes are TRBV10-2 and TRBJ1-3; the D is unclear. The CDR3 sequence is 14 residues long. V lost 3 bases to trimming and J lost 2 bases, with 8 bases between them. Germline V lookup: CDR1 WSHSY, CDR2 SAAADI.

This clonotype showed up many times. The chain recombines TRBV11-3 with TRBJ2-3, with 8 bases lining up with TRBD1. The V gene's germline CDR1 is SGHNT and CDR2 YENEEA. The CDR3 contains 16 residues. The V segment lost 5 bases and the J segment 0 bases; nucleotides outside the gene matches: 7. CDR3 sequence (DNA): TGTGCCAGCAGCGGGAGGACAGGGAGGAGCACAGATACGCAGTATTTT. This translates into CASSGRTGRSTDTQYF.

This clonotype was counted ten times or more. The rearrangement uses TRBV20-1 and TRBJ1-2, with D perhaps TRBD1 (5 bases). The ends were cut back, 0 bases at V and 5 bases at J, with 10 bases in the middle. The V gene's germline CDR1 is DFQATT and CDR2 SNEGSKA (reference sequence). This CDR3 comprises 13 residues. In DNA form, the CDR3 reads TGCAGTGCTAGAGATGACAGTTTTTATGGCTACACCTTC. It codes for CSARDDSFYGYTF.

The chain links TRBV20-1 to TRBJ2-7; D possibly corresponds to TRBD1 (6 bases). This CDR3 has 16 residues. Germline CDR1 DFQATT, CDR2 SNEGSKA (reference sequence). V lost 5 bases, J lost 0 bases, and 20 bases lay in between. CDR3 region: CSAPWRLGGSSYEQYF. CDR3 sequence (DNA): TGCAGTGCTCCATGGCGATTAGGGGGTTCCTCCTACGAGCAGTACTTC.

The table lists this clonotype with a few counts. The genes are TRBV20-1 and TRBJ2-7; 9 bases are shared with TRBD1. The germline V gene has CDR1 DFQATT and CDR2 SNEGSKA (reference sequence). The trim removed 5 bases at V and 1 base at J, leaving 9 bases unmatched. The CDR3 has 15 residues. Here the CDR3 reads CSAGRDRDLSYEQYF. CDR3 DNA: TGCAGTGCTGGCCGGGACAGGGACTTATCCTACGAGCAGTACTTC.

This clonotype has ten or more counts. The rearrangement joins TRBV29-1 to TRBJ1-3; D gene uncertain. The CDR3 is made up of 16 amino acids. Trimming left V 3 bases short and J 2 bases short, with 17 bases between. CDR1 SQVTM and CDR2 ANQGSEA come from the germline V gene. The DNA of the CDR3 is TGCAGCGTTGAGATAAGGCGCCAAGGGACTGGAAACACCATATATTTT. Translated: CSVEIRRQGTGNTIYF. Full variable domain (remainder filled in from reference TRBV29-1 and TRBJ1-3): SAVISQKPSRDICQRGTSLTIQCQVDSQVTMMFWYRQQPGQSLTLIATANQGSEATYESGFVIDKFPISRPNLTFSTLTVSNMSPEDSSIYLCSVEIRRQGTGNTIYFGEGSWLTVV.

CDR3 in amino acids: CASSSGRASPLHF. The CDR3 bases are TGTGCCAGCAGCTCCGGTCGGGCTTCACCCCTCCACTTT. The chain recombines TRBV7-2 with TRBJ1-6, with no clear D. CDR3 length: 13 amino acids. The V gene's germline CDR1 is SGHTA and CDR2 FQGNSA. V lost 4 bases, J lost 9 bases, and 10 bases lay in between. Using reference TRBV7-2 and TRBJ1-6 for the parts outside the CDR3, the full variable domain is GAGVSQSPSNKVTEKGKDVELRCDPISGHTALYWYRQSLGQGLEFLIYFQGNSAPDKSGLPSDRFSAERTGGSVSTLTIQRTQQEDSAVYLCASSSGRASPLHFGNGTRLTVT.

This clonotype was seen at least ten times. This chain joins TRBV20-1 and TRBJ2-7, with TRBD2 identical over 8 bases. V lost 0 bases to trimming and J lost 6 bases; unmatched junction nucleotides: 13. The CDR3 covers 16 residues. Germline CDR1 and CDR2: DFQATT and SNEGSKA (reference sequence). CDR3 sequence: CSARDKRLTSVGEQYF. CDR3 DNA: TGCAGTGCTAGAGATAAGCGGCTGACTAGCGTGGGCGAGCAGTACTTC.

This clonotype was seen more than once but under ten times. CDR3 DNA: TGTGCCAGCAGTTACTCGAGGGCAGAAAGCACAGATACGCAGTATTTT. Translated: CASSYSRAESTDTQYF. The V gene is TRBV6-2 or TRBV6-3, the J gene TRBJ2-3; D is possibly TRBD2 (5 bases). Trimming took 0 bases from V and 0 from J, leaving 10 bases between them. The CDR3 covers 16 residues. The germline gives CDR1 MNHEY, CDR2 SVGEGT.

This clonotype was seen ten or more times. For the CDR3, the DNA is TGCAGTGCCCCCGCGATACAGGGCTACGAGCAGTACTTC. This codes for CSAPAIQGYEQYF. The V and J genes are TRBV20-1 and TRBJ2-7; D possibly corresponds to TRBD1 (6 bases). Germline CDR1 is DFQATT and CDR2 is SNEGSKA (reference sequence). Trimming pared 6 bases from V and 3 bases from J, leaving 15 bases between. The CDR3 is 13 residues long.

CDR3 DNA sequence: TGTGCCAGCAGTTCCACGACTAGCGGGGTTACCGGGGAGCTGTTTTTT. This codes for CASSSTTSGVTGELFF. This rearrangement joins TRBV6-5 to TRBJ2-2; TRBD2 aligns across 11 bases. The CDR3 runs 16 residues. From germline, CDR1 is MNHEY and CDR2 SVGAGI. Trimming cost V 4 bases and J 5 bases; bases outside gene matches: 6.

This clonotype appeared many times. The chain links TRBV12-3 or TRBV12-4 to TRBJ1-2; possibly TRBD1 for D (5 bases). Trimming removed 6 bases at V and 4 bases at J, with 15 bases between. This CDR3 comprises 14 residues. The CDR3 loop reads CASSPSGDFYGYTF. The CDR3 DNA reads TGTGCCAGCAGCCCCAGCGGGGACTTCTATGGCTACACCTTC.

This clonotype has at least ten counts. V and J are TRBV29-1 and TRBJ2-7; weak D call: TRBD1 (6 bases). Germline-derived CDR1 and CDR2 are SQVTM and ANQGSEA. The CDR3 runs 10 residues. Trimming shortened V by 6 bases and J by 7 bases, and 10 bases separated the two germline ends. Here the CDR3 reads CSVLRGEQYF. In DNA form, the CDR3 reads TGCAGCGTGCTAAGGGGGGAGCAGTACTTC.

This clonotype was counted many times. The genes are TRBV18 and TRBJ1-1; maybe TRBD1 (5 bases). There are 14 residues in the CDR3. Germline values: CDR1 KGHSH, CDR2 LQKENI. V shed 4 bases and J shed 2 bases, with 11 bases lying between them. The CDR3 nucleotides are TGTGCCAGCTCACTCACAGGAGATAACACTGAAGCTTTCTTT. It codes for CASSLTGDNTEAFF.

This clonotype was counted only a few times. The rearrangement joins TRBV29-1 to TRBJ2-5, with TRBD2 matching over 7 bases. The junction had 4 bases not matched to a gene; V was cut back by 7 bases and J by 2 bases. Germline values: CDR1 SQVTM, CDR2 ANQGSEA. CDR3 size: 12 residues. CDR3 loop: CSAGGLQETQYF. DNA of the CDR3: TGCAGCGCGGGGGGACTACAAGAGACCCAGTACTTC.

This clonotype has at least ten counts. The CDR3 DNA follows: TGCAGTGCTAGAGTACCGGGACAGGGCACTGAAGCTTTCTTT. Residues: CSARVPGQGTEAFF. The chain links TRBV20-1 to TRBJ1-1, with 9 bases matching TRBD1. The ends lost 1 base at V and 4 bases at J; junction bases unmatched: 4. This CDR3 contains 14 residues. Per germline, CDR1 DFQATT and CDR2 SNEGSKA (reference sequence).

The gene calls are TRBV11-3 and TRBJ2-7, with 7 bases identical to TRBD2. Trimming at V came to 4 bases and at J to 3 bases, leaving 6 bases not matched to a gene. CDR3 length equals 14 residues. Germline-derived CDR1 and CDR2 are SGHNT and YENEEA. Here the CDR3 DNA reads TGTGCCAGCAGCTCATCCGGGACTAACTACGAGCAGTACTTC. Encoded protein: CASSSSGTNYEQYF.

This clonotype is classed as medium-sized (0.01 to 0.1%). V usage is TRBV7-2 and J usage is TRBJ2-7; no reliable D call. Trimming pared 1 base from V and 0 bases from J, leaving 7 bases between. This CDR3 has 14 amino acids. Germline V gene data show CDR1 as SGHTA and CDR2 as FQGNSA. DNA for the CDR3: TGTGCCAGCAGCTTAGGACTGAGCTCCTACGAGCAGTACTTC. It yields the protein CASSLGLSSYEQYF.

This clonotype was seen ten or more times. The genes are TRBV28 and TRBJ2-7, with D possibly matching TRBD2 (5 bases). V lost 4 bases and J lost 0, with 10 bases in between. This CDR3 comprises 14 residues. Looked up from germline, CDR1 is MDHEN and CDR2 is SYDVKM. In DNA form, the CDR3 reads TGTGCCAGCAGTTCCCCCGGAGGCTCCTACGAGCAGTACTTC. It codes for CASSSPGGSYEQYF.

This clonotype showed up just a few times. The rearrangement uses TRBV9 and TRBJ2-3, with 11 nucleotides matching TRBD2. There are 16 residues in the CDR3. The V and J ends lost 0 bases and 2 bases, in that order; junction bases with no gene match: 2. Germline V gene data show CDR1 as SGDLS and CDR2 as YYNGEE. The CDR3 reads CASSVGLAGHTDTQYF. The CDR3 region has the DNA TGTGCCAGCAGCGTAGGACTAGCGGGGCACACAGATACGCAGTATTTT.

The J gene is TRBJ2-7, the V gene TRBV20-1; D possibly matches TRBD1 or TRBD2 (5 bases each). Per the germline V gene, CDR1 is DFQATT and CDR2 is SNEGSKA (reference sequence). The CDR3 runs 12 residues. The DNA for the CDR3 is TGCTCCCCCGGCAGGGAGACCTACGAGCAGTACTTC. Translation gives CSPGRETYEQYF.

There are a few counts of this clonotype. The rearrangement uses TRBV10-3 and TRBJ1-1; no firm D call. Germline CDR1 is ENHRY and CDR2 is SYGVKD. V lost 4 bases, J lost 8 bases, and 8 bases lay in between. The CDR3 length is 11 residues. The CDR3 DNA sequence: TGTGCCATCAGTGGGAGGGAGGAAGCTTTCTTT. It is translated as CAISGREEAFF.

This clonotype has a handful of counts. The V and J genes are TRBV10-2 and TRBJ2-7, with 7 bases fitting TRBD2. With V trimmed by 9 bases and J by 3 bases, 5 bases remained unmatched. The CDR3 contains 12 residues. Per germline, CDR1 WSHSY and CDR2 SAAADI. The CDR3 nucleotides are TGCGCCAGTGGACTAGTCGGCTACGAGCAGTACTTC. Amino acid sequence: CASGLVGYEQYF.

The chain links TRBV3-1 to TRBJ2-5; TRBD2 is a possible D gene (5 bases). The V gene lost 4 bases and the J gene lost 2 bases, with 17 bases spanning the gap. The CDR3 is 16 residues long. Looked up from germline, CDR1 is LGHDT and CDR2 is YNNKEL (reference sequence). The CDR3 DNA sequence: TGTGCCAGCAGCCGTCTAGCAAGTTGGGATCAAGAGACCCAGTACTTC. It yields the protein CASSRLASWDQETQYF.

This clonotype was counted many times. This chain joins TRBV18 and TRBJ2-3; no clear D. Germline V gives CDR1 KGHSH, CDR2 LQKENI. V was clipped by 3 bases and J by 3 bases, with 7 bases between them. CDR3 length: 13 residues. Here the CDR3 reads CASSPPLTDTQYF. CDR3 in DNA: TGTGCCAGCTCACCCCCCTTAACAGATACGCAGTATTTT.